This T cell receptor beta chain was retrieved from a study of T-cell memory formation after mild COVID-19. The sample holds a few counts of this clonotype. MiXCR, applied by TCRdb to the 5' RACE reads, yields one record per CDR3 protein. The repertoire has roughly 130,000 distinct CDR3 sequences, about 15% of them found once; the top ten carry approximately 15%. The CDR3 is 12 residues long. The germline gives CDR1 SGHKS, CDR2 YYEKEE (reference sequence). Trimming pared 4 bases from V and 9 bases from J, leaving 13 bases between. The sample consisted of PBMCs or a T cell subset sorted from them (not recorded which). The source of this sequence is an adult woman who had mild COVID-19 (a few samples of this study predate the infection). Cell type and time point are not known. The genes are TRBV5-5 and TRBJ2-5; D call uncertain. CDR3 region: CASSATLDPQYF. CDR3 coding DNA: TGTGCCAGCAGCGCAACCCTGGACCCCCAGTACTTC.